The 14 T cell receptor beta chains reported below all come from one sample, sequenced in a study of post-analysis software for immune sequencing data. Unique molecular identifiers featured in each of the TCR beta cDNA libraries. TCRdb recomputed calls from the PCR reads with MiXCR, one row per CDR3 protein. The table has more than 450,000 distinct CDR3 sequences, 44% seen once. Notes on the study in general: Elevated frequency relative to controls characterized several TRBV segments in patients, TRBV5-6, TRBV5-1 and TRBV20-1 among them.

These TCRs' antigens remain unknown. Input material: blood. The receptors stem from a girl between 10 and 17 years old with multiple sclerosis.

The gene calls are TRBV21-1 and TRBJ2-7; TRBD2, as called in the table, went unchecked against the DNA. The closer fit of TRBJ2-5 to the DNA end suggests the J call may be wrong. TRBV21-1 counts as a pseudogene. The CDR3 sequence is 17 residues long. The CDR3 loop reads CASSTRTSGRPKETQYF. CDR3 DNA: TGTGCCAGCAGCACACGGACTAGCGGGAGGCCGAAAGAGACCCAGTACTTC.

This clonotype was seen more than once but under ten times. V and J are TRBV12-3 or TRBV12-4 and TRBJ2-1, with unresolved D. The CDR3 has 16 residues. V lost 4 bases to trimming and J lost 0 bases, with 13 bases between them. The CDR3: CASSSIRTNSYNEQFF. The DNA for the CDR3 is TGTGCCAGCAGTTCGATCCGGACGAACTCCTACAATGAGCAGTTCTTC.

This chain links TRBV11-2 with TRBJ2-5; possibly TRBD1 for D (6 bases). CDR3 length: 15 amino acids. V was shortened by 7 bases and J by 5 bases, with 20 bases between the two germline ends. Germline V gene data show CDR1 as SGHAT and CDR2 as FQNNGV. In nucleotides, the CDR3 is TGTGCCAGCACCATCGCTGACAGGACTCGGGAGACCCAGTACTTC. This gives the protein CASTIADRTRETQYF.

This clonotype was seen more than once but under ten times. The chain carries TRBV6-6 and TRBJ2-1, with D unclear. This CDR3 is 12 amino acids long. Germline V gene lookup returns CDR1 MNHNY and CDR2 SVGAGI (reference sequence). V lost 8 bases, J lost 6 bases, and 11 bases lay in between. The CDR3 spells CASGVLSNEQFF. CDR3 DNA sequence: TGTGCCAGCGGAGTGCTTTCCAATGAGCAGTTCTTC.

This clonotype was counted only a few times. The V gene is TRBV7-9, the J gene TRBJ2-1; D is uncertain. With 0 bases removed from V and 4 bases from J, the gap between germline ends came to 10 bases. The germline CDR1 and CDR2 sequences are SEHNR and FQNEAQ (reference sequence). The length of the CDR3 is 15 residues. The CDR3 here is CASSLATTNYNEQFF. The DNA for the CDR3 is TGTGCCAGCAGCTTAGCGACAACCAATTACAATGAGCAGTTCTTC.

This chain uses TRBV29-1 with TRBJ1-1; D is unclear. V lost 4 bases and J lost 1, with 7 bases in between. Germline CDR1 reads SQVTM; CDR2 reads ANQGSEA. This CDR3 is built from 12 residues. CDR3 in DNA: TGCAGCGTTGCGTCCGGGAACACTGAAGCTTTCTTT. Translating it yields CSVASGNTEAFF.

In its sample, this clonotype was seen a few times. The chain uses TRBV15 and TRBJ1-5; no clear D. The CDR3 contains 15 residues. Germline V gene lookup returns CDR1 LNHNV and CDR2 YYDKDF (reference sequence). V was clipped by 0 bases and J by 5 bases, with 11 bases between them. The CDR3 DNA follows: TGTGCCACCAGCAGAGATCGGAACGGTGATCAGCCCCAGCATTTT. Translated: CATSRDRNGDQPQHF.

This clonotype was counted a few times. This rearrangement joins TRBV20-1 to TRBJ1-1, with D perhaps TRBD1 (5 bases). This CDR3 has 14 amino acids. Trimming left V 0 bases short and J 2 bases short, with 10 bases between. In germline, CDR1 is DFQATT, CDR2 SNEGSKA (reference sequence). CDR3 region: CSARDIQGNTEAFF. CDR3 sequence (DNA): TGCAGTGCTAGAGACATCCAGGGAAACACTGAAGCTTTCTTT.

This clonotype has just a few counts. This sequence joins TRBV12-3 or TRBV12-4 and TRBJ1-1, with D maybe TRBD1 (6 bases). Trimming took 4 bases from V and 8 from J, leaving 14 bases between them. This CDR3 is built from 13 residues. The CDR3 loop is CASSSSGGGEAFF. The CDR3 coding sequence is TGTGCCAGCAGTTCCTCGGGGGGCGGGGAAGCTTTCTTT.

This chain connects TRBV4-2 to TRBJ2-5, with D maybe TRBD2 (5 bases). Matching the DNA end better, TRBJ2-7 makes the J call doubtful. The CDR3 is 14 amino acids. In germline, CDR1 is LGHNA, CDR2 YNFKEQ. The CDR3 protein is CASSPRLLFYEQYF. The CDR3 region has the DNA TGTGCCAGCAGCCCCCGACTACTCTTCTACGAGCAGTACTTC.

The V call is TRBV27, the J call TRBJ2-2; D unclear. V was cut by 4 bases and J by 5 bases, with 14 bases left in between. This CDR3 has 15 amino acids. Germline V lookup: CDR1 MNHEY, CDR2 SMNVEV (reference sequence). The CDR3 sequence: CASSWWADDTGELFF. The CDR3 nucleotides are TGTGCCAGCAGTTGGTGGGCAGACGATACCGGGGAGCTGTTTTTT.

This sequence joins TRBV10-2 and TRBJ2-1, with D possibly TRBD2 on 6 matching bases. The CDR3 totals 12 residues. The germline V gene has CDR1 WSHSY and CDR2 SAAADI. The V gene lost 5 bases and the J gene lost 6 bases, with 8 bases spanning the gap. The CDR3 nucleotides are TGCGCCAGCAGTATGGGGGGCAATGAGCAGTTCTTC. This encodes CASSMGGNEQFF.

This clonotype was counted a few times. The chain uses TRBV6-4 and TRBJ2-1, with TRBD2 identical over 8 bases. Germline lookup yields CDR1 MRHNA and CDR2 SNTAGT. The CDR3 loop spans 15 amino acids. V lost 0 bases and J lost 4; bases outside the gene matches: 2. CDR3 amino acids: CASSDSGGGYNEQFF. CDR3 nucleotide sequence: TGTGCCAGCAGTGACTCGGGCGGGGGGTACAATGAGCAGTTCTTC.

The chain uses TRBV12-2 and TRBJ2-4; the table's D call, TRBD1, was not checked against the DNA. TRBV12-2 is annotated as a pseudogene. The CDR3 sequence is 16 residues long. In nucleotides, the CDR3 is TGTGCAAGTCTCGGTGGACAGACTTTAGCCAAAAACATTCAGTACTTC. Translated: CASLGGQTLAKNIQYF.